This TCR beta chain was sequenced during a study of shared clonotypes between healthy human individuals. The CDR3 extends over 12 amino acids. The ends lost 10 bases at V and 5 bases at J; junction bases unmatched: 6. CDR1 and CDR2 (germline): MNHNS, SASEGT. Sequenced by immunoSEQ multiplex PCR; TCRdb stores in-frame clones only, minus some. This sample has about 2.3 million clones; approximately 90% occur once, and the top ten carry 0.37%. V is TRBV6-1 and J is TRBJ2-7; TRBD1 matches 9 bases. This clonotype was obtained from a man in his late teens or twenties in good health. Some clones in this sample may be carry-over from other donors' samples. Sequenced: naive CD4+ T cells from PBMCs. The subset was: CD45RA+ positively selected. CDR3 coding DNA: TGTGCCATACGGGACAGGGAAGACGAGCAGTACTTC. Translating gives CAIRDREDEQYF.